Each of the 3 T cell receptor beta chains below was sequenced from the same sample in a study of OX40 agonist ivuxolimab in advanced cancers. Produced via immunoSEQ multiplex PCR; TCRdb's table is partial and in-frame only. The sample has 30,000 or so clones, 84% seen once; the top ten hold approximately 18%. The starting material was CD4+ or CD8+ T cells sorted from blood, obtained in a trial of the OX40 agonist ivuxolimab. These receptors originate from an adult with an advanced solid tumor such as melanoma, head and neck, liver or kidney cancer.

The chain carries TRBV4-2 and TRBJ1-1; TRBD1 agrees at 8 bases. Germline CDR1 LGHNA, CDR2 YNFKEQ. This CDR3 has 14 residues. V was pared by 1 base and J by 7 bases, with 5 bases of the junction left unmatched. CDR3 sequence (DNA): TGTGCCAGCAGCCAAGGGACAGGGCAAAGTGAAGCTTTCTTT. Translated, it gives CASSQGTGQSEAFF.

CDR3 in amino acids: CASSLGVGGARVHEQFF. CDR3 DNA: TGTGCCAGCAGCTTAGGCGTAGGCGGAGCCCGGGTCCATGAGCAGTTCTTC. This sequence joins TRBV13 and TRBJ2-1; D not certain. The V gene lost 0 bases and the J gene lost 8 bases, with 20 bases spanning the gap. The length of the CDR3 is 17 residues. Germline V CDR1 and CDR2: PRHDT, FYEKMQ (reference sequence).

The chain employs TRBV11-3 and TRBJ2-7; tentative D call: TRBD1 (6 bases). Trimming removed 4 bases from V and 3 bases from J, with 10 bases in between. CDR3 length: 13 amino acids. Per the germline V gene, CDR1 is SGHNT and CDR2 is YENEEA. The chain's CDR3 is CASSSRGHYEQYF. DNA of the CDR3: TGTGCCAGCAGCTCTAGGGGACACTACGAGCAGTACTTC.